The 5 T cell receptor beta chains below were found in one sample sequenced in a study of CD8+ T cells in alopecia areata (dated by TCRdb to between 2017 and 2018). Libraries were prepared through the immunoSEQ multiplex PCR assay. RNA was extracted from all samples and reverse transcribed into cDNA, which served as template for TCR sequencing. The source is immuneACCESS, and TCRdb retained only in-frame sequences with V and J called. Part of the clones is not carried over; for the studies checked, unresolved V genes explain less than half of this, and the remainder is unexplained. The sample profile shows 90,000 to 130,000 clones; around 59% of them were found once. The ten largest make up 20% to 25% of the sample. Sample: CD8+ T cells sorted from blood. These receptors originate from a human donor in good health.

The V and J genes are TRBV14 and TRBJ2-7, with a weak D call TRBD1 (5 bases). The CDR3 consists of 13 residues. CDR1 is SGHDN and CDR2 is FVKESK in the germline V gene. V gave up 1 base and J gave up 5 bases, with 9 bases separating them. The CDR3 DNA reads as TGTGCCAGCAGCCAAGGACAGACCCACGAGCAGTACTTC. Translation gives CASSQGQTHEQYF.

This sequence joins TRBV15 and TRBJ1-3; TRBD1 is a possible D gene (5 bases). Germline CDR1 reads LNHNV; CDR2 reads YYDKDF (reference sequence). CDR3 length: 15 amino acids. The V and J ends lost 5 bases and 2 bases respectively, with 13 bases between them. The CDR3 is CATSLIQGAGNTIYF. The CDR3 nucleotides read TGTGCCACCAGCCTTATTCAGGGAGCTGGAAACACCATATATTTT.

The CDR3 DNA follows: TGTGCCTGGAGCACGACACAAGGACAGCCCCAGCATTTT. Its protein product is CAWSTTQGQPQHF. This chain uses TRBV30 with TRBJ1-5; D ambiguous. Per germline, CDR1 GTSNPN and CDR2 SVGIG (reference sequence). The V end was cut by 3 bases, the J end by 7 bases, with 13 bases between. This CDR3 spans 13 amino acids.

The gene calls are TRBV11-2 and TRBJ2-5; 7 bases are shared with TRBD1. V shed 4 bases and J 3 bases; nucleotides not matched to a gene: 8. In germline, CDR1 is SGHAT, CDR2 FQNNGV. This CDR3 has 15 residues. The CDR3 nucleotides are TGTGCCAGCAGCTCACCGACAGGGCGAAAAGAGACCCAGTACTTC. As protein: CASSSPTGRKETQYF. The full variable domain, in which reference TRBV11-2 and TRBJ2-5 provide the parts outside the CDR3, is EAGVAQSPRYKIIEKRQSVAFWCNPISGHATLYWYQQILGQGPKLLIQFQNNGVVDDSQLPKDRFSAERLKGVDSTLKIQPAKLEDSAVYLCASSSPTGRKETQYFGPGTRLLVL.

V usage is TRBV13 and J usage is TRBJ1-1; D unresolved. Germline lookup yields CDR1 PRHDT and CDR2 FYEKMQ (reference sequence). The length of the CDR3 is 12 residues. V gave up 0 bases and J gave up 6 bases, with 5 bases separating them. CDR3 coding DNA: TGTGCCAGCAGCTTAGGAGGGTCTGAAGCTTTCTTT. Residues: CASSLGGSEAFF.